A single sample is the source of the 19 T cell receptor beta chains below, sequenced in a study of response to subunit inactivated influenza vaccine. TCRdb redid the calling of the RT-PCR reads with MiXCR, one entry per CDR3 protein. The data contain a few hundred thousand distinct CDR3 sequences, about 11% of them singletons. The same sample was also used in a study of T cells expressing NK-cell markers. According to that study: The cDNA for TCR beta came from 5'RACE template switching with UMIs.

This sample comprised PBMCs from blood, obtained on the day of vaccination. The receptors stem from a man in his fifties or sixties who received an inactivated influenza vaccine.

This clonotype was seen ten or more times. The chain joins TRBV5-1 to TRBJ2-7; 10 nucleotides match TRBD1. This CDR3 spans 17 amino acids. The V and J ends lost 0 bases and 1 base, in that order; junction bases with no gene match: 7. From germline, CDR1 is SGHRS and CDR2 YFSETQ. The CDR3 coding sequence is TGCGCCAGCAGCTTGGGTAAGGCGGGACAGGGGTCCTACGAGCAGTACTTC. Translated: CASSLGKAGQGSYEQYF.

This clonotype was detected a few times. The V call is TRBV7-3, the J call TRBJ2-3; 7 nucleotides agree with TRBD2. Trimming took 10 bases from V and 6 from J; bases not matched to a gene: 13. The CDR3 is 14 residues long. Germline CDR1 is SGHTA and CDR2 is FQGTGA. As DNA, the CDR3 is TGTGCCACTTCGGCCGGCGGGAGCTCGGATACGCAGTATTTT. It translates to CATSAGGSSDTQYF.

This clonotype was recorded many times. The V gene is TRBV12-3 or TRBV12-4, the J gene TRBJ2-1; D remains unclear. This CDR3 has 11 amino acids. Between the trimmed V and J ends, which lost 7 bases and 3 bases, there was a span of 4 bases. The CDR3 loop is CASTVYNEQFF. DNA for the CDR3: TGTGCCAGCACAGTCTACAATGAGCAGTTCTTC.

The rearrangement joins TRBV6-2 or TRBV6-3 to TRBJ1-5, with D uncertain. The CDR3 is made up of 16 amino acids. Trimming stripped 5 bases from V and 0 bases from J, with 14 bases between. Germline values: CDR1 MNHEY, CDR2 SVGEGT. CDR3 protein: CASSHRPWGSNQPQHF. CDR3 DNA: TGTGCCAGCAGTCACCGTCCTTGGGGTAGCAATCAGCCCCAGCATTTT.

This clonotype came up many times. The chain carries TRBV10-2 and TRBJ2-1; no reliable D call. Germline CDR1 WSHSY, CDR2 SAAADI. The CDR3 sequence is 10 residues long. The V end lost 8 bases, the J end lost 6 bases, and 5 bases lay between the germline ends. The CDR3 DNA is TGCGCCAGCGGTTTCAATGAGCAGTTCTTC. It yields the protein CASGFNEQFF.

This clonotype was counted only a few times. The CDR3 nucleotides read TGCGCCAGCAGCCAGCGCAGGGGCGGTGACACTGAAGCTTTCTTT. The encoded protein is CASSQRRGGDTEAFF. The chain has TRBV4-1 and TRBJ1-1, with a possible D match to TRBD1 (6 bases). CDR3 length: 15 residues. V gave up 3 bases and J gave up 3 bases, with 14 bases separating them. Looked up from germline, CDR1 is MGHRA and CDR2 is YSYEKL.

Ten or more counts support this clonotype. The chain is built from TRBV4-2 and TRBJ1-2; 7 bases align to TRBD1. Germline V lookup: CDR1 LGHNA, CDR2 YNFKEQ. The V gene end was trimmed by 0 bases and the J gene end by 5 bases; junction bases not matched to a gene: 6. The CDR3 length is 15 residues. The CDR3 reads CASSQDHSGGYGYTF. The CDR3 DNA reads as TGTGCCAGCAGCCAAGATCACTCAGGGGGGTATGGCTACACCTTC.

This chain joins TRBV12-3 or TRBV12-4 and TRBJ2-3; 11 nucleotides agree with TRBD2. There are 17 residues in the CDR3. V lost 5 bases to trimming and J lost 3 bases; unmatched junction nucleotides: 10. CDR3 residues: CASSPEIPSGGTDTQYF. CDR3 DNA: TGTGCCAGCAGTCCCGAGATCCCTAGCGGGGGGACAGATACGCAGTATTTT.

This clonotype appeared a few times. This rearrangement joins TRBV28 to TRBJ2-1; D is perhaps TRBD2 (7 bases). Trimming removed 8 bases from V and 0 bases from J, with 20 bases in between. Germline V gene lookup returns CDR1 MDHEN and CDR2 SYDVKM. The CDR3 spans 17 residues. CDR3 protein: CASGGLAVRISYNEQFF. In DNA, the CDR3 is TGTGCCAGCGGGGGGCTAGCGGTTCGTATCTCCTACAATGAGCAGTTCTTC.

The sample holds many counts of this clonotype. The gene calls are TRBV12-3 or TRBV12-4 and TRBJ2-1; 11 nucleotides line up with TRBD2. The CDR3 extends over 15 amino acids. V trimming: 6 bases; J trimming: 6 bases; junction bases outside the gene matches: 7. DNA for the CDR3: TGTGCCAGCAGAGAACTAGCGGGGGTGCTCAATGAGCAGTTCTTC. Amino acid sequence: CASRELAGVLNEQFF.

A few counts support this clonotype. The J gene is TRBJ2-7, the V gene TRBV7-9; 9 positions match TRBD2. Trimming removed 2 bases from V and 7 bases from J; junction bases left unmatched: 12. Germline values: CDR1 SEHNR, CDR2 FQNEAQ (reference sequence). The CDR3 is 16 residues long. The CDR3 DNA sequence: TGTGCCAGCAGCTTACCCTATATAGCGGGAGTCGAAGAGCAGTACTTC. This translates into CASSLPYIAGVEEQYF.

This clonotype has ten or more counts. This sequence joins TRBV20-1 and TRBJ1-4; the D is unclear. Germline CDR1 DFQATT, CDR2 SNEGSKA (reference sequence). CDR3 length: 12 residues. The ends were cut back, 4 bases at V and 4 bases at J, with 7 bases in the middle. For the CDR3, the DNA is TGCAGTGCTAAGATTCGTAATGAAAAACTGTTTTTT. Amino acids: CSAKIRNEKLFF.

This chain links TRBV5-6 with TRBJ2-3; 8 nucleotides agree with TRBD2. Germline values: CDR1 SGHDT, CDR2 YYEEEE. The junction had 5 bases not matched to a gene; V was cut back by 4 bases and J by 1 base. The CDR3 has 15 amino acids. CDR3 DNA: TGTGCCAGCAGCATACTGACTAGCGGCACAGATACGCAGTATTTT. Translated: CASSILTSGTDTQYF. Using reference TRBV5-6 and TRBJ2-3 for the parts outside the CDR3, the full variable domain is DAGVTQSPTHLIKTRGQQVTLRCSPKSGHDTVSWYQQALGQGPQFIFQYYEEEERQRGNFPDRFSGHQFPNYSSELNVNALLLGDSALYLCASSILTSGTDTQYFGPGTRLTVL.

This clonotype was seen only a few times. This chain connects TRBV20-1 to TRBJ2-5, with a weak D call TRBD2 (6 bases). This CDR3 has 13 residues. Deletions cut 3 bases from V and 6 bases from J, with 14 bases between. Germline V CDR1 and CDR2: DFQATT, SNEGSKA (reference sequence). The CDR3 region is CSARAGSGKTQYF. CDR3 DNA: TGCAGTGCTAGGGCCGGGAGTGGGAAGACCCAGTACTTC.

The J gene is TRBJ2-5, the V gene TRBV29-1; D is unclear. CDR3 length: 12 amino acids. V was shortened by 2 bases and J by 5 bases, with 9 bases between the two germline ends. The V gene's germline CDR1 is SQVTM and CDR2 ANQGSEA. CDR3 nucleotide sequence: TGCAGCGTTGAAAGGCTACCGGAGACCCAGTACTTC. Protein: CSVERLPETQYF.

The J gene is TRBJ1-1, the V gene TRBV5-1; D unresolved. V was trimmed by 1 base and J by 4 bases, leaving 11 bases between them. The CDR3 contains 14 residues. Germline CDR1 and CDR2: SGHRS and YFSETQ. The CDR3 spells CASSLNIGFTEAFF. DNA for the CDR3: TGCGCCAGCAGCTTGAATATAGGGTTCACTGAAGCTTTCTTT.

There are a few counts of this clonotype. This chain connects TRBV5-1 to TRBJ2-1, with unresolved D. Deletions cut 10 bases from V and 2 bases from J, with 7 bases between. Germline V gene sequence: CDR1 SGHRS, CDR2 YFSETQ. This CDR3 has 11 residues. The CDR3 nucleotides are TGCGCCGGCATTCCCTACAATGAGCAGTTCTTC. This codes for CAGIPYNEQFF. Based on the CDR3 plus reference TRBV5-1 and TRBJ2-1, the full variable domain is KAGVTQTPRYLIKTRGQQVTLSCSPISGHRSVSWYQQTPGQGLQFLFEYFSETQRNKGNFPGRFSGRQFSNSRSEMNVSTLELGDSALYLCAGIPYNEQFFGPGTRLTVL.

This clonotype was detected only a few times. The chain is built from TRBV4-3 and TRBJ2-7; the D is unclear. The CDR3 has 15 residues. Germline V lookup: CDR1 LGHNA, CDR2 YSLEER. Trimming left V 1 base short and J 0 bases short, with 10 bases between. The CDR3 nucleotides read TGCGCCAGCAGCCAAGGTCTCAGAGGCTCCTACGAGCAGTACTTC. Residues: CASSQGLRGSYEQYF.

This chain uses TRBV14 with TRBJ2-1; TRBD2 aligns across 11 bases. V gave up 3 bases and J gave up 2 bases; unmatched junction bases: 6. This CDR3 contains 17 residues. Germline assignment: CDR1 SGHDN and CDR2 FVKESK. The CDR3 DNA follows: TGTGCCAGCAGCCAGGGACTAGCGGTCATTACCTACAATGAGCAGTTCTTC. Amino acid sequence: CASSQGLAVITYNEQFF.